This T cell receptor (beta chain) is from a study of T cell responses to AZD1222 COVID-19 vaccine. Germline V gene sequence: CDR1 LNHDA, CDR2 SQIVND (reference sequence). This CDR3 region has 11 residues. Trimming left V 3 bases short and J 9 bases short, with 6 bases between. Here immunoSEQ multiplex PCR was the method, and the copy in TCRdb shows in-frame clones only, minus some. The sample includes around 150,000 clones, roughly 94% of them seen just once. The V and J genes are TRBV19 and TRBJ1-5, with a weak D call TRBD1 (5 bases). The receptor was derived from an adult in good health. Sample: peripheral blood, taken on day 0 of AZD1222 vaccination. CDR3: CASSMGGPQHF. CDR3 in DNA: TGTGCCAGTAGTATGGGGGGGCCCCAGCATTTT.